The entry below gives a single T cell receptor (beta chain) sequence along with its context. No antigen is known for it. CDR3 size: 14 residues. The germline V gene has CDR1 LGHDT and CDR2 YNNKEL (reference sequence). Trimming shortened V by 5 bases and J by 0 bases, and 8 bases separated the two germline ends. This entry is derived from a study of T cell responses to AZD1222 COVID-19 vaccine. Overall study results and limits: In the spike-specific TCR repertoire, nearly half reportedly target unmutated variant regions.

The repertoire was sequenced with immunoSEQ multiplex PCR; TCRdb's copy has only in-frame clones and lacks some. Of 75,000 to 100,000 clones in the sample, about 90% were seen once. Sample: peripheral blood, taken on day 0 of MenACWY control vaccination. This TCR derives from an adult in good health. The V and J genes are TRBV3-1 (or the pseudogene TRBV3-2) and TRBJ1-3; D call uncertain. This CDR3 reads CASSLPLSGNTIYF. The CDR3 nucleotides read TGTGCCAGCAGCTTACCGCTCTCTGGAAACACCATATATTTT.